Following are 13 T cell receptor beta chains from one sample sequenced in a study of blood T cell repertoires in COVID-19. Sequencing was performed with immunoSEQ multiplex PCR; in TCRdb, only in-frame clones are kept and a portion is missing. This sample yields under 150,000 clones, of which approximately 83% are seen a single time; roughly 10% belongs to the top ten. Material for sequencing was peripheral blood. These receptors all stem from a man aged 35 to 55 with active or convalescent COVID-19.

The chain recombines TRBV5-8 with TRBJ2-3; TRBD2 agrees at 12 bases. The V gene's germline CDR1 is SGHTS and CDR2 YDEGEE. The CDR3 covers 19 residues. The ends lost 0 bases at V and 2 bases at J; junction bases unmatched: 10. CDR3 coding DNA: TGTGCCAGCAGCTTGGGTTCCCTAGCGGGGGGGAGCACCACAGATACGCAGTATTTT. Its translation is CASSLGSLAGGSTTDTQYF.

The rearrangement uses TRBV3-1 (or the pseudogene TRBV3-2) and TRBJ1-4; a weak D match, TRBD1 (5 bases). With 5 bases removed from V and 4 bases from J, the gap between germline ends came to 14 bases. Germline CDR1 is LGHDT and CDR2 is YNNKEL (reference sequence). This CDR3 region has 15 residues. CDR3 DNA sequence: TGTGCCAGCAGCGAATCGGGACTGCTTAATGAAAAACTGTTTTTT. This gives the protein CASSESGLLNEKLFF.

This chain joins TRBV4-1 and TRBJ2-5; D unresolved. The V gene's germline CDR1 is MGHRA and CDR2 YSYEKL. With 3 bases removed from V and 7 bases from J, the gap between germline ends came to 15 bases. The CDR3 consists of 14 residues. The CDR3 loop is CASSHPDTIGTQYF. CDR3 bases: TGCGCCAGCAGCCACCCCGACACAATTGGGACCCAGTACTTC.

This clone was observed a single time. The sample contains more than one DNA sequence encoding this CDR3. This CDR3 reads CASSTGGNEQFF. The DNA for the CDR3 is TGTGCCAGCAGCACAGGGGGTAATGAGCAGTTCTTC. The chain is built from TRBV7-9 and TRBJ2-1; TRBD1 aligns across 8 bases. V lost 5 bases and J lost 7; bases outside the gene matches: 1. The CDR3 is 12 amino acids. Germline CDR1 is SEHNR and CDR2 is FQNEAQ (reference sequence).

This clone turned up a few times. The V gene is TRBV9, the J gene TRBJ1-2, with a weak D call TRBD1 (6 bases). Germline V gives CDR1 SGDLS, CDR2 YYNGEE. This CDR3 is built from 13 residues. The V end lost 2 bases, the J end lost 7 bases, and 12 bases lay between the germline ends. CDR3 in amino acids: CASSVDDRPGYTF. CDR3 nucleotides: TGTGCCAGCAGCGTGGATGACAGGCCTGGCTACACCTTC.

The genes are TRBV5-1 and TRBJ2-7, with D maybe TRBD1 (6 bases). The CDR3 contains 15 residues. CDR1 and CDR2 from the germline V gene are SGHRS and YFSETQ. V was clipped by 5 bases and J by 2 bases, with 17 bases between them. This chain's CDR3 is CASSSQGSYTYEQYF. As DNA, the CDR3 is TGCGCCAGCAGTTCGCAGGGGTCTTATACCTACGAGCAGTACTTC. Variable domain in full (rest from reference TRBV5-1 and TRBJ2-7): KAGVTQTPRYLIKTRGQQVTLSCSPISGHRSVSWYQQTPGQGLQFLFEYFSETQRNKGNFPGRFSGRQFSNSRSEMNVSTLELGDSALYLCASSSQGSYTYEQYFGPGTRLTVT.

The V call is TRBV5-4, the J call TRBJ2-7; 14 bases map to TRBD2. Germline V gene data show CDR1 as SGHNT and CDR2 as YYREEE (reference sequence). This CDR3 has 18 amino acids. The trim removed 4 bases at V and 0 bases at J, leaving 9 bases unmatched. The CDR3 here is CASSHGLAGGPSSYEQYF. The CDR3 coding sequence is TGTGCCAGCAGCCACGGACTAGCGGGGGGACCTAGCTCCTACGAGCAGTACTTC.

The chain recombines TRBV5-1 with TRBJ2-3; D not resolved. V was pared by 0 bases and J by 0 bases, with 11 bases between. Germline V gives CDR1 SGHRS, CDR2 YFSETQ. CDR3 length equals 16 residues. The CDR3 spells CASSLEAGSSTDTQYF. For the CDR3, the DNA is TGCGCCAGCAGCTTGGAGGCAGGATCTAGCACAGATACGCAGTATTTT.

V is TRBV13 and J is TRBJ1-3; 7 positions agree with TRBD1. The V and J ends lost 4 bases and 0 bases, in that order; junction bases with no gene match: 9. The CDR3 spans 17 residues. CDR1 is PRHDT and CDR2 is FYEKMQ in the germline V gene (reference sequence). Written as DNA, the CDR3 is TGTGCCAGCAGCTCTAAGACAGGGCCGTCCTCTGGAAACACCATATATTTT. It encodes CASSSKTGPSSGNTIYF.

This clone was counted a single time. The chain uses TRBV30 and TRBJ1-5; 10 bases agree with TRBD1. The length of the CDR3 is 20 residues. V shed 1 base and J 1 base; nucleotides not matched to a gene: 16. CDR1 and CDR2 (germline): GTSNPN, SVGIG (reference sequence). The CDR3 DNA reads TGTGCCTGGAGTGCGCGCACTAGGACAGGGGGTGACAGGAGCAATCAGCCCCAGCATTTT. The encoded protein is CAWSARTRTGGDRSNQPQHF.

The chain combines TRBV18 with TRBJ1-4; 10 bases align to TRBD1. This CDR3 region has 16 residues. Losses at the gene ends were 3 bases for V and 5 bases for J; bases not matched to a gene: 6. The germline V gene encodes CDR1 KGHSH and CDR2 LQKENI. CDR3 DNA: TGTGCCAGCTCACCCCAACCGGGACAGGGGAATGAAAAACTGTTTTTT. It codes for CASSPQPGQGNEKLFF.

This clone has only a few counts. The chain has TRBV7-2 and TRBJ2-1, with D maybe TRBD2 (6 bases). Per germline, CDR1 SGHTA and CDR2 FQGNSA. Trimming pared 1 base from V and 9 bases from J, leaving 16 bases between. The CDR3 length is 15 residues. CDR3 residues: CASSLDSSVSSEQFF. The CDR3 coding sequence is TGTGCCAGCAGCTTAGATTCTAGCGTTAGCAGTGAGCAGTTCTTC. The full variable domain, with the rest looked up from reference TRBV7-2 and TRBJ2-1, is GAGVSQSPSNKVTEKGKDVELRCDPISGHTALYWYRQSLGQGLEFLIYFQGNSAPDKSGLPSDRFSAERTGGSVSTLTIQRTQQEDSAVYLCASSLDSSVSSEQFFGPGTRLTVL.

This chain uses TRBV12-5 with TRBJ2-7; D gene unclear. The length of the CDR3 is 15 residues. Trimming took 0 bases from V and 5 from J, leaving 14 bases between them. From germline, CDR1 is LGHNT and CDR2 FRNRAP. The CDR3 DNA follows: TGTGCTAGTGGTTTGGTACGACTGTCACGGGACGAGCAGTACTTC. Its protein product is CASGLVRLSRDEQYF.